The 5 T cell receptor beta chains below were found in one sample sequenced in a study of fetal regulatory T cell absence and autoimmunity. Here immunoSEQ multiplex PCR was the method, and the copy in TCRdb shows in-frame clones only, minus some. The table includes about 46,000 clones, roughly four fifths detected once. The sequenced sample was cord blood. These TCRs come from a newborn boy with IPEX syndrome.

The rearrangement uses TRBV7-2 and TRBJ1-1; D is possibly TRBD1 (6 bases). V was shortened by 2 bases and J by 4 bases, with 11 bases between the two germline ends. The CDR3 loop spans 14 amino acids. The germline V gene has CDR1 SGHTA and CDR2 FQGNSA. CDR3 in DNA: TGTGCCAGCAGCTTACAGGGGTTCGGCACTGAAGCTTTCTTT. It is translated as CASSLQGFGTEAFF.

The CDR3 loop is CASSIGPRSYEQYF. CDR3 in DNA: TGTGCCAGTAGTATAGGCCCGCGTTCGTACGAGCAGTACTTC. This chain uses TRBV19 with TRBJ2-7; unclear D gene. Germline V gives CDR1 LNHDA, CDR2 SQIVND (reference sequence). The V end was cut by 1 base, the J end by 4 bases, with 11 bases between. The CDR3 totals 14 residues.

V is TRBV6-6 and J is TRBJ1-1; 8 bases map to TRBD1. The CDR3 loop spans 15 amino acids. The J segment lost 8 bases and the V segment lost 2 bases, leaving 10 bases of the junction unmatched. The germline V gene has CDR1 MNHNY and CDR2 SVGAGI (reference sequence). The CDR3 DNA reads TGTGCCAGCAGTTACCCCCCGACAGGGGTAGTGGAAGCTTTCTTT. It codes for CASSYPPTGVVEAFF.

The chain employs TRBV19 and TRBJ1-2; D unclear. V lost 6 bases to trimming and J lost 6 bases, with 8 bases between them. The CDR3 is 11 residues long. Per germline, CDR1 LNHDA and CDR2 SQIVND (reference sequence). The CDR3 is CASSLNDGYTF. The CDR3 DNA reads TGTGCCAGTAGCCTCAATGATGGCTACACCTTC. Full variable domain (remainder filled in from reference TRBV19 and TRBJ1-2): DGGITQSPKYLFRKEGQNVTLSCEQNLNHDAMYWYRQDPGQGLRLIYYSQIVNDFQKGDIAEGYSVSREKKESFPLTVTSAQKNPTAFYLCASSLNDGYTFGSGTRLTVV.

There are a few counts of this clone. The chain combines TRBV9 with TRBJ2-3; D could derive from TRBD1 or TRBD2 (5 bases each). The CDR3 totals 14 residues. Germline loops: CDR1 SGDLS, CDR2 YYNGEE. Trimming stripped 3 bases from V and 4 bases from J, with 12 bases between. The CDR3 DNA sequence: TGTGCCAGCAGCGGGGGACCAAATCCAGATACGCAGTATTTT. Amino acids: CASSGGPNPDTQYF.